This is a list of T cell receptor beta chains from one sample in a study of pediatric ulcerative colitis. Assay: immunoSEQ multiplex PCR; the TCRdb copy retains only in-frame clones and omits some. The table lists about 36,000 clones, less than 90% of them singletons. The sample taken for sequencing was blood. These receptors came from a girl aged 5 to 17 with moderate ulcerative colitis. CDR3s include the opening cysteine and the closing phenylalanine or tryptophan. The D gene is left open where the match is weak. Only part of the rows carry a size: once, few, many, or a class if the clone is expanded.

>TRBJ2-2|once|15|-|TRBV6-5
TGTGCCAGCTCCGCCGGACAGTCGAACACCGGGGAGCTGTTTTTT
CASSAGQSNTGELFF
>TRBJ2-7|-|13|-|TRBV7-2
TGTGCCAGCAGCTTAGGGACATTAGCGGAGCAGTACTTC
CASSLGTLAEQYF
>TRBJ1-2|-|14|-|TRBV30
TGTGCCTGGACTCCGGAGGGGGTTAACTATGGCTACACCTTC
CAWTPEGVNYGYTF
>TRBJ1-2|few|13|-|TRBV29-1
TGCAGCGTCCGCATCGTGTTAAATGGTCGTTCCACCTTC
CSVRIVLNGRSTF
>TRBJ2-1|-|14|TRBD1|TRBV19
TGTGCCAGTAGTAGGGACAGGGGACGGCAGGGGCAGTTCTTC
CASSRDRGRQGQFF
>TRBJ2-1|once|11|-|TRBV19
TGTGCCAGTAGCGCGTCGTATGAGCAGTTCTTC
CASSASYEQFF
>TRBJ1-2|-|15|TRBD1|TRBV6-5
TGTGCCAGCAGTTACTCGGGCAGGGGGGATGGTGGCTACACCTTC
CASSYSGRGDGGYTF
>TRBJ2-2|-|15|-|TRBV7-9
TGTGCCAGCAGCGGTTTTATGGGGGACACCGGGGAGCTGTTTTTT
CASSGFMGDTGELFF
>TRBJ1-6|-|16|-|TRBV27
TGTGCCAGCAGTTTAACGGGGGCTTCCTATAATTCACCCCTCCACTTT
CASSLTGASYNSPLHF
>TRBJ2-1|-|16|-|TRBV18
TGTGCCAGCTCACCAACGTGGCGGGATCACGGGCGTGAGCAGTTCTTC
CASSPTWRDHGREQFF
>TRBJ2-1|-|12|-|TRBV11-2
TGTGCCAGCAGCTTACGAGGGGGTGAGCAGTTCTTC
CASSLRGGEQFF
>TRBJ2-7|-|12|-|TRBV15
TGTGCCACCAGCAGAGATGGATTCGAGCAGTACTTC
CATSRDGFEQYF
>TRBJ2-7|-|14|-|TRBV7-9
TGTGCCAGCAGCTTAGGGACAGCTTCCTACGAGCAGTACTTC
CASSLGTASYEQYF
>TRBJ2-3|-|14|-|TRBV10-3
TGTGCCATCAGTGAGGACCTCCGGGCAGATACGCAGTATTTT
CAISEDLRADTQYF
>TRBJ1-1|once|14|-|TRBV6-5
TGTGCCAGCAGTTACGGGCTTTCGAACACTGAAGCTTTCTTT
CASSYGLSNTEAFF
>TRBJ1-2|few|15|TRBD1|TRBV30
TGTGCCTGGAGTTCACCGGGACAGGGGCACTATGGCTACACCTTC
CAWSSPGQGHYGYTF